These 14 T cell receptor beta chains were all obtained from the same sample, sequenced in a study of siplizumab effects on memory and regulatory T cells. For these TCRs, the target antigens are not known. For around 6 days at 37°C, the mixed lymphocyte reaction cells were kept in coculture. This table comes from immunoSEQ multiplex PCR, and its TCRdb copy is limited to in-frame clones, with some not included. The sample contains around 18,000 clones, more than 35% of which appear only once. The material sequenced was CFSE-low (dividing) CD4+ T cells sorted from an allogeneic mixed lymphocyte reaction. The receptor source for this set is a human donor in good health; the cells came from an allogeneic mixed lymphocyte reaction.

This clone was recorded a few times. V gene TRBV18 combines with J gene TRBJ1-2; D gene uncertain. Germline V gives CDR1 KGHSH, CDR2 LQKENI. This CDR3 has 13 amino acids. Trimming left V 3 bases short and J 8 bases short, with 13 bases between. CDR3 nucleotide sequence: TGTGCCAGCTCACCCGACTCCCGGTGGGGCTACACCTTC. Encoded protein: CASSPDSRWGYTF.

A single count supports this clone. The CDR3 bases are TGTGCCAGTAGTATAGGGGCAGATAATCAGCCCCAGCATTTT. This encodes CASSIGADNQPQHF. J is TRBJ1-5 and V is TRBV19; D unresolved. The CDR3 extends over 14 amino acids. The V end lost 1 base, the J end lost 4 bases, and 8 bases lay between the germline ends. In germline, CDR1 is LNHDA, CDR2 SQIVND (reference sequence).

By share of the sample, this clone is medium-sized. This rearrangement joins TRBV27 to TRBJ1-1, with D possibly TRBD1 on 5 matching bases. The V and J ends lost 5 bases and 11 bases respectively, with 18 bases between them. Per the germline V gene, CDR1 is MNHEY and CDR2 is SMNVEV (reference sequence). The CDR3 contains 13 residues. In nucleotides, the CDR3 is TGTGCCAGCAGTCAACAGAGATGGGGGGACGCTTTCTTT. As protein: CASSQQRWGDAFF.

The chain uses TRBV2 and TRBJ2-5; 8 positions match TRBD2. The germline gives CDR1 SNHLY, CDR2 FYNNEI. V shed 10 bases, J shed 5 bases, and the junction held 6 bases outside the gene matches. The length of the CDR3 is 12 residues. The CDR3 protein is CATFRGGETQYF. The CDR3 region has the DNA TGTGCCACCTTCCGGGGGGGGGAGACCCAGTACTTC.

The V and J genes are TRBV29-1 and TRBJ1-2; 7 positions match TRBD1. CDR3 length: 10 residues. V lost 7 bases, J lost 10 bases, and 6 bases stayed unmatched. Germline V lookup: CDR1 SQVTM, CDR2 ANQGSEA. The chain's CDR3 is CSGGTETYTF. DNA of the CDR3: TGCAGCGGCGGGACAGAAACCTACACCTTC.

The CDR3 nucleotides read TGTGCCAGCAGTTACTTGGCGGGGGCCTACGAGCAGTACTTC. It encodes CASSYLAGAYEQYF. The V gene is TRBV6-5, the J gene TRBJ2-7, with 7 bases lining up with TRBD2. This CDR3 is built from 14 residues. J gave up 2 bases and V 1 base, and 2 bases lay outside the gene matches. Looked up from germline, CDR1 is MNHEY and CDR2 is SVGAGI.

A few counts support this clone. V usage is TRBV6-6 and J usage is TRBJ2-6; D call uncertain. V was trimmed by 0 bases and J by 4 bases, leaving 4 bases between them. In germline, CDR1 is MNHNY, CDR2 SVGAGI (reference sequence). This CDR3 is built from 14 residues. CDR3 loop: CASSYSGGANVLTF. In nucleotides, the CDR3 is TGTGCCAGCAGTTACTCAGGGGGGGCCAACGTCCTGACTTTC.

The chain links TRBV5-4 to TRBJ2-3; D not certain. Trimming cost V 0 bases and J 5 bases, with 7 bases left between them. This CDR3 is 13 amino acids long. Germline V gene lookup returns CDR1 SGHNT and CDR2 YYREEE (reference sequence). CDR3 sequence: CASSLDPGDTQYF. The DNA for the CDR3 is TGTGCCAGCAGCTTGGACCCCGGAGATACGCAGTATTTT. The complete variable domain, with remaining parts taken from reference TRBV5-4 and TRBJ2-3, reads ETGVTQSPTHLIKTRGQQVTLRCSSQSGHNTVSWYQQALGQGPQFIFQYYREEENGRGNFPPRFSGLQFPNYSSELNVNALELDDSALYLCASSLDPGDTQYFGPGTRLTVL.

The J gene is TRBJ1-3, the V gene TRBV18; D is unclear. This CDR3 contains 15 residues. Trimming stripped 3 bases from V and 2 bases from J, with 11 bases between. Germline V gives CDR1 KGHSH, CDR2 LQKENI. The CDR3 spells CASSPSAGPGNTIYF. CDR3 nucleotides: TGTGCCAGCTCACCTTCCGCTGGACCTGGAAACACCATATATTTT.

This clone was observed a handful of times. The CDR3 coding sequence is TGCAGCGTTGAAGATCCCGGCCAGGGTGAAAAACTGTTTTTT. It is translated as CSVEDPGQGEKLFF. The genes are TRBV29-1 and TRBJ1-4; possibly TRBD1 for D (5 bases). Trimming pared 0 bases from V and 7 bases from J, leaving 12 bases between. Germline values: CDR1 SQVTM, CDR2 ANQGSEA. The CDR3 has 14 residues. Using reference TRBV29-1 and TRBJ1-4 for the parts outside the CDR3, the full variable domain is SAVISQKPSRDICQRGTSLTIQCQVDSQVTMMFWYRQQPGQSLTLIATANQGSEATYESGFVIDKFPISRPNLTFSTLTVSNMSPEDSSIYLCSVEDPGQGEKLFFGSGTQLSVL.

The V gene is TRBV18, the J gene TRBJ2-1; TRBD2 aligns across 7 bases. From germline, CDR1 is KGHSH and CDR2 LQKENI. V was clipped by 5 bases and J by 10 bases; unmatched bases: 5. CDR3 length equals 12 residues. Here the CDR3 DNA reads TGTGCCAGCTCAACTCCGGGACTAGAGCAGTTCTTC. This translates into CASSTPGLEQFF. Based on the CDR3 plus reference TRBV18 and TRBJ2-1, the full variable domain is NAGVMQNPRHLVRRRGQEARLRCSPMKGHSHVYWYRQLPEEGLKFMVYLQKENIIDESGMPKERFSAEFPKEGPSILRIQQVVRGDSAAYFCASSTPGLEQFFGPGTRLTVL.

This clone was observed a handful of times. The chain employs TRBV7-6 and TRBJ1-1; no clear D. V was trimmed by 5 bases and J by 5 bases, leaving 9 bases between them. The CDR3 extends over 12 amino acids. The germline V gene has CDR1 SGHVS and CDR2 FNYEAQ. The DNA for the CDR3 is TGTGCCAGCAGCCCTCAGAGGACTGAAGCTTTCTTT. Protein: CASSPQRTEAFF.

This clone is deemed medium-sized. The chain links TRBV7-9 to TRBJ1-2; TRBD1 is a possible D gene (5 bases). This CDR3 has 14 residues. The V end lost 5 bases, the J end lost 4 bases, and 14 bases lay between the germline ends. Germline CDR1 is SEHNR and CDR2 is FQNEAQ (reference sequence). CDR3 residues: CASSPRGDTYGYTF. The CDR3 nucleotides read TGTGCCAGCAGCCCGCGGGGGGATACCTATGGCTACACCTTC. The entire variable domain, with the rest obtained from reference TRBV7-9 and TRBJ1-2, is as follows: DTGVSQNPRHKITKRGQNVTFRCDPISEHNRLYWYRQTLGQGPEFLTYFQNEAQLEKSRLLSDRFSAERPKGSFSTLEIQRTEQGDSAMYLCASSPRGDTYGYTFGSGTRLTVV.

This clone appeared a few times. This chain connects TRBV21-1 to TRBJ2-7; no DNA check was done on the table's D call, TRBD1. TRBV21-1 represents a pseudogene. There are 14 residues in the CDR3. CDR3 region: CATRTGGKGGEQYF. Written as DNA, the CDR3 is TGTGCCACCCGGACAGGGGGCAAGGGTGGGGAGCAGTACTTC.